A single sample is the source of the 29 T cell receptor beta chains below, sequenced in a study of control samples from healthy donors and cancer patients. Sequenced by immunoSEQ multiplex PCR; TCRdb stores in-frame clones only, minus some. The repertoire holds 98,000 or so clones, roughly 90% seen once, with under 15% in the top ten. Material for sequencing was blood. These receptor sequences come from a woman aged 70-85 years in good health.

V gene TRBV7-2 combines with J gene TRBJ2-7; TRBD2 matches at 9 bases. J lost 6 bases, V lost 6 bases, and 15 bases had no gene match. CDR3 length equals 16 residues. Per germline, CDR1 SGHTA and CDR2 FQGNSA. The CDR3 coding sequence is TGTGCCAGCAGAAAGGGGTTAGCGGGAGTGGCCGGCGAGCAGTACTTC. Its protein product is CASRKGLAGVAGEQYF.

This clone appeared a single time. V is TRBV6-6 and J is TRBJ1-2; perhaps TRBD1 as D (5 bases). The CDR3 totals 16 residues. V was cut by 8 bases and J by 5 bases, with 24 bases left in between. CDR1 and CDR2 from the germline V gene are MNHNY and SVGAGI (reference sequence). The CDR3, as DNA: TGTGCCAGCTCAAACGGAGAAGGACGGACAACGTATGGCTACACCTTC. Amino acids: CASSNGEGRTTYGYTF.

CDR3 in amino acids: CASSNRPFGGGGDEQFF. The CDR3 DNA sequence: TGTGCCAGTAGTAACCGACCCTTCGGGGGAGGAGGGGATGAGCAGTTCTTC. V and J are TRBV19 and TRBJ2-1; possible D gene TRBD2, 6 bases. This CDR3 has 17 amino acids. CDR1 and CDR2 from the germline V gene are LNHDA and SQIVND (reference sequence). Trimming pared 4 bases from V and 8 bases from J, leaving 24 bases between.

There are a few counts of this clone. The chain has TRBV25-1 and TRBJ2-5; maybe TRBD1 (6 bases). V lost 3 bases and J 1 base, leaving 12 bases between the germline ends. The germline V gene has CDR1 MGHDK and CDR2 SYGVNS. The CDR3 runs to 15 residues. CDR3 DNA sequence: TGTGCCAGCAGTGATATAGACAGGAGCCAAGAGACCCAGTACTTC. This codes for CASSDIDRSQETQYF.

The chain employs TRBV7-9 and TRBJ1-3; D gene ambiguous. CDR3 length equals 14 residues. Germline CDR1 reads SEHNR; CDR2 reads FQNEAQ (reference sequence). The V end lost 3 bases, the J end lost 0 bases, and 6 bases lay between the germline ends. In nucleotides, the CDR3 is TGTGCCAGCAGCTTTGAGCACTCTGGAAACACCATATATTTT. This codes for CASSFEHSGNTIYF.

This sequence joins TRBV6-1 and TRBJ1-3; 7 bases are shared with TRBD1. The CDR3 contains 18 residues. Per the germline V gene, CDR1 is MNHNS and CDR2 is SASEGT. V dropped 2 bases and J dropped 0; count of bases not matched to a gene: 10. The CDR3 loop is CASSERGGTDHSGNTIYF. In DNA form, the CDR3 reads TGTGCCAGCAGTGAAAGGGGAGGGACAGACCACTCTGGAAACACCATATATTTT.

V is TRBV10-1 and J is TRBJ2-7; maybe TRBD1 (5 bases). CDR3 length: 16 amino acids. Germline CDR1 and CDR2: WNHNN and SYGVQD (reference sequence). Trimming cost V 7 bases and J 1 base, with 20 bases left between them. The CDR3 region is CASKPPPRGASYEQYF. The CDR3 nucleotides are TGCGCCAGCAAACCCCCCCCTAGGGGCGCTTCCTACGAGCAGTACTTC.

This CDR3 reads CASSQDRTGQGAMKAFF. The CDR3 region has the DNA TGTGCCAGCAGCCAAGATAGGACGGGACAGGGGGCCATGAAAGCTTTCTTT. The chain links TRBV4-2 to TRBJ1-1; 12 bases match TRBD1. V lost 0 bases and J lost 9; bases outside the gene matches: 11. The CDR3 has 17 residues. The germline gives CDR1 LGHNA, CDR2 YNFKEQ.

The gene calls are TRBV10-3 and TRBJ1-2, with no clear D. Germline-derived CDR1 and CDR2 are ENHRY and SYGVKD. The CDR3 length is 13 residues. V gave up 9 bases and J gave up 2 bases, with 13 bases separating them. The CDR3 here is CAIREGRNYGYTF. The CDR3 nucleotides are TGTGCCATTCGGGAAGGGCGGAACTATGGCTACACCTTC.

This chain joins TRBV19 and TRBJ2-5, with D unresolved. V gave up 1 base and J gave up 0 bases, with 6 bases separating them. CDR1 and CDR2 (germline): LNHDA, SQIVND (reference sequence). CDR3 length equals 14 residues. CDR3 loop: CASSIVGHQETQYF. The CDR3 bases are TGTGCCAGTAGTATAGTAGGGCACCAAGAGACCCAGTACTTC. Filled out from reference TRBV19 and TRBJ2-5, the complete variable domain reads DGGITQSPKYLFRKEGQNVTLSCEQNLNHDAMYWYRQDPGQGLRLIYYSQIVNDFQKGDIAEGYSVSREKKESFPLTVTSAQKNPTAFYLCASSIVGHQETQYFGPGTRLLVL.

The chain carries TRBV11-2 and TRBJ2-1; 11 positions agree with TRBD2. The CDR3 totals 15 residues. The J segment lost 9 bases and the V segment lost 2 bases, leaving 6 bases of the junction unmatched. Germline V lookup: CDR1 SGHAT, CDR2 FQNNGV. The CDR3 reads CASSLISGRAGEQFF. The CDR3 nucleotides are TGTGCCAGCAGCTTAATTAGCGGGAGGGCCGGTGAGCAGTTCTTC. The full variable domain, with the rest looked up from reference TRBV11-2 and TRBJ2-1, is EAGVAQSPRYKIIEKRQSVAFWCNPISGHATLYWYQQILGQGPKLLIQFQNNGVVDDSQLPKDRFSAERLKGVDSTLKIQPAKLEDSAVYLCASSLISGRAGEQFFGPGTRLTVL.

The chain employs TRBV27 and TRBJ2-7, with D possibly being TRBD1 or TRBD2 (5 bases each). Trimming removed 10 bases at V and 6 bases at J, with 19 bases between. The CDR3 is 13 residues long. Germline values: CDR1 MNHEY, CDR2 SMNVEV (reference sequence). This CDR3 reads CAIRDPGHGEQYF. The CDR3 DNA sequence: TGTGCCATCCGGGACCCCGGACATGGCGAGCAGTACTTC.

The chain employs TRBV11-2 and TRBJ2-1; D unresolved. The V gene lost 5 bases and the J gene lost 0 bases, with 11 bases spanning the gap. Germline-derived CDR1 and CDR2 are SGHAT and FQNNGV. There are 15 residues in the CDR3. CDR3 protein: CASSLGSISYNEQFF. The CDR3 region has the DNA TGTGCCAGCAGCCTAGGGTCCATCTCCTACAATGAGCAGTTCTTC.

J is TRBJ1-2 and V is TRBV13, with 10 bases identical to TRBD1. The CDR3 has 15 amino acids. V was pared by 3 bases and J by 6 bases, with 7 bases of the junction left unmatched. Germline CDR1 is PRHDT and CDR2 is FYEKMQ (reference sequence). CDR3 region: CASSFSGTGAHGYTF. CDR3 in DNA: TGTGCCAGCAGCTTCTCCGGGACAGGGGCGCATGGCTACACCTTC.

The chain recombines TRBV7-2 with TRBJ2-1; TRBD2 matches at 15 bases. CDR1 and CDR2 (germline): SGHTA, FQGNSA. This CDR3 has 14 amino acids. J was trimmed by 11 bases and V by 4 bases; bases with no gene match: 3. The CDR3 sequence: CASSSGTSGGKQFF. CDR3 nucleotide sequence: TGTGCCAGCAGCTCCGGGACTAGCGGGGGGAAGCAGTTCTTC.

The chain employs TRBV19 and TRBJ1-6, with D maybe TRBD1 (5 bases). This CDR3 has 12 amino acids. V was trimmed by 9 bases and J by 5 bases, leaving 8 bases between them. Germline values: CDR1 LNHDA, CDR2 SQIVND (reference sequence). Here the CDR3 DNA reads TGTGCCAGAATCAGGGATAATTCACCCCTCCACTTT. It specifies CARIRDNSPLHF.

The V and J genes are TRBV9 and TRBJ2-3, with 11 bases aligning to TRBD2. CDR1 is SGDLS and CDR2 is YYNGEE in the germline V gene. The CDR3 extends over 16 amino acids. J gave up 3 bases and V 3 bases, and 6 bases lay outside the gene matches. The CDR3 loop reads CASSALIAGGTDTQYF. The CDR3, as DNA: TGTGCCAGCAGCGCCCTTATAGCGGGAGGGACAGATACGCAGTATTTT.

The J gene is TRBJ1-1, the V gene TRBV5-1, with 8 bases that match TRBD1. The germline gives CDR1 SGHRS, CDR2 YFSETQ. CDR3 length: 14 residues. With 6 bases clipped from V and 0 bases from J, the junction kept 4 bases outside the gene matches. The CDR3 region has the DNA TGCGCCAGCATGCCGGGACAGGTGAACACTGAAGCTTTCTTT. Translation: CASMPGQVNTEAFF.

In its sample, this clone was seen a few times. CDR3: CSVGDSKNGYTF. The DNA for the CDR3 is TGCAGCGTTGGGGACAGTAAGAATGGCTACACCTTC. J is TRBJ1-2 and V is TRBV29-1, with 7 bases lining up with TRBD1. CDR3 length: 12 residues. The trim removed 4 bases at V and 6 bases at J, leaving 5 bases unmatched. Per germline, CDR1 SQVTM and CDR2 ANQGSEA.

The chain has TRBV5-8 and TRBJ2-5; TRBD1 matches at 8 bases. This CDR3 contains 13 residues. V lost 3 bases to trimming and J lost 3 bases; unmatched junction nucleotides: 1. Germline CDR1 SGHTS, CDR2 YDEGEE. The CDR3 region is CASSSDREETQYF. The DNA for the CDR3 is TGTGCCAGCAGCTCGGACAGGGAAGAGACCCAGTACTTC.

This chain connects TRBV18 to TRBJ1-2; D may be TRBD1 (6 bases). Germline CDR1 and CDR2: KGHSH and LQKENI. The CDR3 spans 14 residues. Trimming took 2 bases from V and 6 from J, leaving 13 bases between them. The CDR3 DNA reads TGTGCCAGCTCACCAAACAGGGTAGTGGATGGCTACACCTTC. Its translation is CASSPNRVVDGYTF.

The chain recombines TRBV6-5 with TRBJ2-3; the D is unclear. Trimming shortened V by 2 bases and J by 1 base, and 10 bases separated the two germline ends. CDR1 MNHEY and CDR2 SVGAGI come from the germline V gene. The CDR3 length is 15 residues. CDR3 sequence reads: CASSYRSEGTDTQYF. The CDR3 coding sequence is TGTGCCAGCAGTTACCGAAGCGAAGGCACAGATACGCAGTATTTT.

The genes are TRBV20-1 and TRBJ1-5; no definite D call. This CDR3 contains 13 residues. V lost 3 bases and J 1 base, leaving 7 bases between the germline ends. The germline CDR1 and CDR2 sequences are DFQATT and SNEGSKA (reference sequence). CDR3 amino acids: CSASTGSNQPQHF. The CDR3 nucleotides read TGCAGTGCTAGTACTGGGAGCAATCAGCCCCAGCATTTT.

V and J are TRBV7-8 and TRBJ2-2; no reliable D call. V was shortened by 2 bases and J by 0 bases, with 7 bases between the two germline ends. The CDR3 length is 15 residues. The V gene's germline CDR1 is SGHVS and CDR2 FQNEAQ. CDR3 sequence: CASSLTTANTGELFF. CDR3 bases: TGTGCCAGCAGCTTAACTACAGCGAACACCGGGGAGCTGTTTTTT.

The chain couples TRBV3-1 (or the pseudogene TRBV3-2) to TRBJ1-5, with no clear D. V shed 4 bases and J shed 3 bases, with 13 bases lying between them. Per the germline V gene, CDR1 is LGHDT and CDR2 is YNNKEL (reference sequence). This CDR3 is built from 15 residues. Here the CDR3 DNA reads TGTGCCAGCAGCCGGGGATCATCATTCAATCAGCCCCAGCATTTT. Protein sequence: CASSRGSSFNQPQHF.

This clone appeared a single time. The chain recombines TRBV3-1 (or the pseudogene TRBV3-2) with TRBJ2-1; 8 bases fit TRBD2. The CDR3 loop spans 14 amino acids. CDR1 is LGHDT and CDR2 is YNNKEL in the germline V gene (reference sequence). V dropped 10 bases and J dropped 4; count of bases not matched to a gene: 9. In nucleotides, the CDR3 is TGTGCCACCTCATCCGGGACTAGGTACAATGAGCAGTTCTTC. It codes for CATSSGTRYNEQFF.

This clone occurred once. This chain connects TRBV6-5 to TRBJ2-4; TRBD2 matches 13 bases. Germline V lookup: CDR1 MNHEY, CDR2 SVGAGI. V shed 6 bases and J 8 bases; nucleotides not matched to a gene: 7. CDR3 length: 15 amino acids. As DNA, the CDR3 is TGTGCCAGCAGCCATGGGACTAGCGGGGACTACATTCAGTACTTC. Translated: CASSHGTSGDYIQYF.

V is TRBV6-5 and J is TRBJ1-3; TRBD1 might be the D (5 bases). This CDR3 is built from 15 residues. The V gene lost 8 bases and the J gene lost 1 base, with 15 bases spanning the gap. CDR1 MNHEY and CDR2 SVGAGI come from the germline V gene. CDR3: CASDARGLSGNTIYF. The CDR3, as DNA: TGTGCCAGCGATGCTAGGGGTCTATCTGGAAACACCATATATTTT.

This clone has a single count. This chain connects TRBV19 to TRBJ1-1; D is perhaps TRBD1 (6 bases). V lost 2 bases to trimming and J lost 8 bases, with 12 bases between them. Germline CDR1 LNHDA, CDR2 SQIVND (reference sequence). CDR3 length equals 13 residues. CDR3 in amino acids: CASSINTGYEAFF. The CDR3 region has the DNA TGTGCCAGTAGTATAAATACAGGGTACGAAGCTTTCTTT. Based on the CDR3 plus reference TRBV19 and TRBJ1-1, the full variable domain is DGGITQSPKYLFRKEGQNVTLSCEQNLNHDAMYWYRQDPGQGLRLIYYSQIVNDFQKGDIAEGYSVSREKKESFPLTVTSAQKNPTAFYLCASSINTGYEAFFGQGTRLTVV.